The rows below give T cell receptor beta chains drawn from one sample of a study of CD8+ T cells in alopecia areata. Assay used: immunoSEQ multiplex PCR; TCRdb lists only in-frame clones, some missing. The sample holds 110,000 to 150,000 clones, 70% to 90% seen once. Here the sequenced sample was CD8+ T cells sorted from blood, taken at week 4, from a patient treated with tofacitinib. The source of these receptors is a human donor with alopecia areata. The CDR3 runs from the conserved cysteine through the conserved F or W. Fields, in order: D gene, V gene, J gene, clone size, CDR3 DNA, CDR3 protein. The D gene is left open where the match is weak. The listing skips clone size in some rows; elsewhere it reads once, few, many or a size class.

.	TRBV19	TRBJ2-4	.	TGTGCCAGTAGTATAGGATTGGGTCGTTGGGGCTTC	CASSIGLGRWGF
TRBD1	TRBV4-1	TRBJ1-1	.	TGCGCCAGCACTGATACAGGGGGGGTCACTGAAGCTTTCTTT	CASTDTGGVTEAFF
TRBD1	TRBV6-5	TRBJ2-7	.	TGTGCCAGTGAACCCGGGACAGGGGGTTCCTACGAGCAGTACTTC	CASEPGTGGSYEQYF
TRBD1	TRBV6-4	TRBJ1-5	.	TGTGCCAGCAGTCAGACAGGGGGTGAAGGCAATCAGCCCCAGCATTTT	CASSQTGGEGNQPQHF
TRBD2	TRBV29-1	TRBJ2-7	.	TGCAGCGTTGAAGAGGGGACTAGGGCCTCCTACGAGCAGTACTTC	CSVEEGTRASYEQYF
TRBD1	TRBV6-5	TRBJ2-1	.	TGTGCCAGCGGGGACCCGACAGGGAATGAGCAGTTCTTC	CASGDPTGNEQFF
TRBD1	TRBV5-6	TRBJ2-1	.	TGTGCCAGCAGCTGGGGGACAGCAGGGAATGAGCAGTTCTTC	CASSWGTAGNEQFF
TRBD2	TRBV6-5	TRBJ2-3	.	TGTGCCAGCAGTTACGGGACTAGCGGGAGAGATACGCAGTATTTT	CASSYGTSGRDTQYF
TRBD2	TRBV2	TRBJ2-7	once	TGTGCCAGCAGTCGGACTAGCGGGAGCCCCTACGAGCAGTACTTC	CASSRTSGSPYEQYF
.	TRBV9	TRBJ1-1	once	TGTGCCAGCAGCGTAGCCGAGGGGACTGAAGCTTTCTTT	CASSVAEGTEAFF
TRBD1	TRBV7-9	TRBJ2-7	.	TGTGCCAGCAGCTTCGGACAGGCTTACGAGCAGTACTTC	CASSFGQAYEQYF
.	TRBV7-9	TRBJ2-7	.	TGTGCCAGCAGCTTAGCGTCGGCACGATACGAGCAGTACTTC	CASSLASARYEQYF
TRBD1	TRBV5-4	TRBJ2-1	.	TGTGCCAGCAGCCCCAATCCGGGACAGGGGTACAATGAGCAGTTCTTC	CASSPNPGQGYNEQFF
.	TRBV23-1	TRBJ1-5	.	TGCGCCAGCAGTCACATGAAGGGGGGCCAGCCCCAGCATTTT	CASSHMKGGQPQHF
.	TRBV9	TRBJ2-1	.	TGTGCCAGCAGCGGCACCGGGACCGGGAGATCTAATGAGCAGTTCTTC	CASSGTGTGRSNEQFF
TRBD2	TRBV27	TRBJ2-3	.	TGTGCCAGCAGTTCCATAGCGGGAGTAGCAGATACGCAGTATTTT	CASSSIAGVADTQYF
.	TRBV19	TRBJ2-1	.	TGTGCCAGTAGTATCGGCGGGACGGAGTACAATGAGCAGTTCTTC	CASSIGGTEYNEQFF
.	TRBV14	TRBJ2-7	.	TGTGCCAGCAGCCACATCCGGGACGGCCCCTACGAGCAGTACTTC	CASSHIRDGPYEQYF
TRBD2	TRBV10-3	TRBJ2-7	few	TGTGCCATCCACGGGGGGTCCTCCTACGAGCAGTACTTC	CAIHGGSSYEQYF
.	TRBV27	TRBJ1-1	.	TGTGCCAGCAGTTTGACCCTACAGGGTGAAGCTTTCTTT	CASSLTLQGEAFF
.	TRBV29-1	TRBJ2-1	.	TGCAGCGTTGAAGGCATTCCCGCCATGCGGGAAGATGAGCAGTTCTTC	CSVEGIPAMREDEQFF
.	TRBV30	TRBJ2-3	.	TGTGCCTGGACGGGGGCAGATACGCAGTATTTT	CAWTGADTQYF
TRBD2	TRBV15	TRBJ2-6	.	TGTGCCACCAGCAGCCGCGGGGGGATTCCGGTTTCTGGGGCCAACGTCCTGACTTTC	CATSSRGGIPVSGANVLTF
.	TRBV10-2	TRBJ2-3	.	TGCGCCAGCAGTGAAGGGGACACGCAGTATTTT	CASSEGDTQYF
.	TRBV18	TRBJ1-2	.	TGTGCCAGCTCACCGGACGACTATGGCTACACCTTC	CASSPDDYGYTF
.	TRBV4-1	TRBJ1-2	.	TGCGCCAGCAGCCAAGAAGGCAGTGGGAACTATGGCTACACCTTC	CASSQEGSGNYGYTF
.	TRBV14	TRBJ2-2	.	TGTGCCAGCAGCCAAGGCGGGACAAGGAATACCGGGGAGCTGTTTTTT	CASSQGGTRNTGELFF
TRBD2	TRBV10-3	TRBJ2-7	.	TGTGCCATCAGCGGGACTAGCGGGAGGTTGGCTGGTGAGCAGTACTTC	CAISGTSGRLAGEQYF
TRBD1	TRBV27	TRBJ1-2	.	TGTGCCAGCAGTCTCGGGACAGGCCGCTATGGCTACACCTTC	CASSLGTGRYGYTF
.	TRBV4-1	TRBJ2-7	.	TGCGCCAGCAGCCAACGGGACATTTACGAGCAGTACTTC	CASSQRDIYEQYF
.	TRBV6-5	TRBJ2-7	few	TGTGCCAGCAGTTACAGGGGCTTTACCTACGAGCAGTACTTC	CASSYRGFTYEQYF
.	TRBV4-1	TRBJ2-5	.	TGCGCCAGCAGCCAAGAAGGGCTACAAGAGACCCAGTACTTC	CASSQEGLQETQYF
.	TRBV27	TRBJ1-5	.	TGTGCCAGCAGTTTAGGGGGGGCGAGTCAGCCCCAGCATTTT	CASSLGGASQPQHF
.	TRBV27	TRBJ2-2	once	TGTGCCAGCAGTCCCTACTTTGGTAGGGAGGACACCGGGGAGCTGTTTTTT	CASSPYFGREDTGELFF
.	TRBV30	TRBJ1-1	.	TGTGCCTGGAGTGTGGAGACAAGCATGAACACTGAAGCTTTCTTT	CAWSVETSMNTEAFF
TRBD1	TRBV4-1	TRBJ1-1	.	TGCGCCAGCAGCCAAGATTTCGGGACAGGGATGACTGAAGCTTTCTTT	CASSQDFGTGMTEAFF
TRBD2	TRBV9	TRBJ2-4	.	TGTGCCAGCAGCGCTTCGGGACTAGCGGACGACATTCAGTACTTC	CASSASGLADDIQYF
TRBD1	TRBV27	TRBJ2-7	.	TGTGCCAGCAGAGGACAGGGTGGTTTCTCCTACGAGCAGTACTTC	CASRGQGGFSYEQYF
TRBD1	TRBV10-3	TRBJ1-2	.	TGTGCCATCAGTGAACTCTGGACAGGTATCTATGGCTACACCTTC	CAISELWTGIYGYTF
TRBD2	TRBV7-9	TRBJ2-5	.	TGTGCCAGCAGCTCACCTAGCGGGAGCAGTGAGACCCAGTACTTC	CASSSPSGSSETQYF
TRBD2	TRBV7-9	TRBJ2-2	few	TGTGCCAGCAGCCCCCCCCGGAGCGGGAGGGGAATCGGGGAGCTGTTTTTT	CASSPPRSGRGIGELFF
.	TRBV5-8	TRBJ1-1	.	TGTGCCAGCAGCTTGGTACTGATAATGAACACTGAAGCTTTCTTT	CASSLVLIMNTEAFF
.	TRBV5-1	TRBJ2-3	.	TGCGCCAGCAGCTTTGGGGGCACAGATACGCAGTATTTT	CASSFGGTDTQYF
.	TRBV7-3	TRBJ2-1	.	TGTGCCAGCAGCTCCCATTCCGGAAAGGAAAAGTACTACAATGAGCAGTTCTTC	CASSSHSGKEKYYNEQFF
.	TRBV15	TRBJ1-1	.	TGTGCCACCAGCAGCCTCCTACGAAAGGGTGGCACTGAAGCTTTCTTT	CATSSLLRKGGTEAFF
TRBD1	TRBV19	TRBJ1-3	.	TGTGCCAGTAGCGCAGGGACAGCTACTGGAAACACCATATATTTT	CASSAGTATGNTIYF
.	TRBV27	TRBJ1-1	.	TGTGCCAGCAGTATCGATCTCCGAGAAGCTTTCTTT	CASSIDLREAFF
TRBD2	TRBV5-4	TRBJ2-6	.	TGTGCCAGCAGCTTCCCGACTAGCGGGATCGCTGGGGCCAACGTCCTGACTTTC	CASSFPTSGIAGANVLTF
.	TRBV5-6	TRBJ2-7	few	TGTGCCAGCAGCGTGTCCTACGAGCAGTACTTC	CASSVSYEQYF
.	TRBV25-1	TRBJ2-5	.	TGTGCCAGCAGCGGTTCACGGGTTCAAGAGACCCAGTACTTC	CASSGSRVQETQYF
.	TRBV27	TRBJ1-1	.	TGTGCCAGCAGTTCGACCCCTTGGGCCACTGAAGCTTTCTTT	CASSSTPWATEAFF
.	TRBV6-5	TRBJ2-1	once	TGTGCCACCCAAAGATACAGTGAGCAGTTCTTC	CATQRYSEQFF
.	TRBV11-2	TRBJ2-3	.	TGTGCCAGCAGCTTTGGCGGGACTAGCACAGATACGCAGTATTTT	CASSFGGTSTDTQYF
.	TRBV4-1	TRBJ2-1	.	TGCGCCAGCAGCCAATCTGACGGCAGCGCTATACAGCAGTTCTTC	CASSQSDGSAIQQFF
.	TRBV27	TRBJ2-1	.	TGTGCCAGCACCATCACAGGGAACGATGAGCAGTTCTTC	CASTITGNDEQFF
TRBD2	TRBV7-8	TRBJ2-5	.	TGTGCCAGCAGCTTAGGGGGAAGGAGCGGGAGGGCCGGCTCAGAGACCCAGTACTTC	CASSLGGRSGRAGSETQYF
.	TRBV10-2	TRBJ1-1	.	TGCGCCAGCACGTTTGCGAACACTGAAGCTTTCTTT	CASTFANTEAFF